This T cell receptor (beta chain) comes out of a study of T cells in Graves' hyperthyroidism and ophthalmopathy. This CDR3 region has 15 residues. Trimming removed 1 base at V and 8 bases at J, with 17 bases between. In germline, CDR1 is MGHRA, CDR2 YSYEKL. The sample of blood was obtained at first hyperthyroidism diagnosis (before any ophthalmopathy symptoms). Amplified TCR beta CDR3 regions derived from RNA transcripts. HTBI primers were the set used in a first-round RT-PCR of the TCR CDR3. Using its own MiXCR run on the multiplex PCR reads, TCRdb lists one record per CDR3 protein. The table has around 350,000 distinct CDR3 sequences, roughly 15% seen once. This clonotype was seen at least ten times.

Specimen: blood. The receptor was isolated from a woman under 40 with Graves' hyperthyroidism that later progressed to Graves' ophthalmopathy. The rearrangement links TRBV4-1 to TRBJ1-1; no clear D. CDR3 coding DNA: TGCGCCAGCAGCCAAGGGGTCTCGTCGATCACCGAAGCTTTCTTT. Translated: CASSQGVSSITEAFF.